Below, 11 T cell receptor beta chains from the same sample are listed, as sequenced in a study of T cells after yellow fever vaccination. TCRdb ran MiXCR on the 5' RACE reads and lists one entry per CDR3 protein. The sample lists about 340,000 distinct CDR3 sequences, 3% to 4.5% seen once, with around 24% in the top ten. This specimen was PBMCs, taken 5 days after the yellow fever booster vaccination. The source is a man aged 18 to 30 who received the YFV17D yellow fever vaccine.

The V and J genes are TRBV10-2 and TRBJ2-5; 7 bases line up with TRBD1. V lost 6 bases to trimming and J lost 1 base; unmatched junction nucleotides: 8. The CDR3 spans 15 residues. The V gene's germline CDR1 is WSHSY and CDR2 SAAADI. CDR3 protein: CASRGAGGFQETQYF. The DNA for the CDR3 is TGCGCCAGCAGGGGGGCAGGGGGTTTCCAAGAGACCCAGTACTTC.

This clonotype has a count of ten or more. J is TRBJ1-4 and V is TRBV19, with 11 bases lining up with TRBD1. The ends lost 6 bases at V and 1 base at J; junction bases unmatched: 1. CDR3 length: 15 residues. From germline, CDR1 is LNHDA and CDR2 SQIVND (reference sequence). The CDR3 protein is CASRGTGGTNEKLFF. The CDR3, as DNA: TGTGCCAGTAGAGGGACAGGGGGAACTAATGAAAAACTGTTTTTT.

This chain connects TRBV6-2 or TRBV6-3 to TRBJ2-1; D may be TRBD1 (5 bases). The CDR3 extends over 14 amino acids. V lost 2 bases and J lost 6, with 11 bases in between. The V gene's germline CDR1 is MNHEY and CDR2 SVGEGT. The CDR3 DNA reads as TGTGCCAGCAGTTACCCCAAAAGGGGCAATGAGCAGTTCTTC. Protein sequence: CASSYPKRGNEQFF.

This clonotype was found many times. The genes are TRBV7-2 and TRBJ1-2; D is undetermined. Trimming pared 1 base from V and 1 base from J, leaving 7 bases between. Germline loops: CDR1 SGHTA, CDR2 FQGNSA. This CDR3 contains 14 residues. CDR3 sequence (DNA): TGTGCCAGCAGCTTAGGATGGGATAACTATGGCTACACCTTC. Its protein product is CASSLGWDNYGYTF.

In its sample, this clonotype was seen many times. The genes are TRBV5-1 and TRBJ2-1, with a possible D match to TRBD1 (5 bases). The V and J ends lost 0 bases and 4 bases respectively, with 11 bases between them. Per the germline V gene, CDR1 is SGHRS and CDR2 is YFSETQ. This CDR3 is built from 15 residues. The DNA for the CDR3 is TGCGCCAGCAGCTTGGCAGGGCTCGGGTACAATGAGCAGTTCTTC. It encodes CASSLAGLGYNEQFF. Full variable domain (remainder filled in from reference TRBV5-1 and TRBJ2-1): KAGVTQTPRYLIKTRGQQVTLSCSPISGHRSVSWYQQTPGQGLQFLFEYFSETQRNKGNFPGRFSGRQFSNSRSEMNVSTLELGDSALYLCASSLAGLGYNEQFFGPGTRLTVL.

This clonotype was detected only a few times. V usage is TRBV5-6 and J usage is TRBJ2-5, with D unclear. The CDR3 sequence is 10 residues long. V lost 4 bases, J lost 9 bases, and 7 bases lay in between. Germline lookup yields CDR1 SGHDT and CDR2 YYEEEE. CDR3 amino acids: CASSGTSQYF. CDR3 nucleotides: TGTGCCAGCAGCGGCACGTCCCAGTACTTC. Based on the CDR3 plus reference TRBV5-6 and TRBJ2-5, the full variable domain is DAGVTQSPTHLIKTRGQQVTLRCSPKSGHDTVSWYQQALGQGPQFIFQYYEEEERQRGNFPDRFSGHQFPNYSSELNVNALLLGDSALYLCASSGTSQYFGPGTRLLVL.

This clonotype was seen only a few times. The gene calls are TRBV28 and TRBJ2-3; a weak D match, TRBD1 (6 bases). The germline V gene has CDR1 MDHEN and CDR2 SYDVKM. V was cut by 4 bases and J by 4 bases, with 12 bases left in between. The CDR3 totals 14 residues. The CDR3 sequence: CASSSPGVADTQYF. The CDR3 nucleotides are TGTGCCAGCAGTTCGCCAGGGGTGGCAGATACGCAGTATTTT.

This clonotype was found many times. The CDR3 region has the DNA TGTGCCAGCAGAATGACCAGGGGGCCCCTCTATGGCTACACCTTC. It is translated as CASRMTRGPLYGYTF. This chain uses TRBV7-8 with TRBJ1-2; TRBD1 matches 8 bases. Germline V gives CDR1 SGHVS, CDR2 FQNEAQ. Trimming took 6 bases from V and 4 from J; bases not matched to a gene: 10. The CDR3 spans 15 residues.

The table lists this clonotype with a few counts. The chain recombines TRBV7-8 with TRBJ1-1, with 7 bases matching TRBD1. V trimming: 5 bases; J trimming: 7 bases; junction bases outside the gene matches: 7. The CDR3 extends over 13 amino acids. Germline V gives CDR1 SGHVS, CDR2 FQNEAQ. DNA for the CDR3: TGTGCCAGCAGCCCTCATCGACAGGGTGAAGCTTTCTTT. Protein sequence: CASSPHRQGEAFF.

The chain joins TRBV7-8 to TRBJ2-3; the D is unclear. This CDR3 comprises 13 residues. V lost 5 bases to trimming and J lost 2 bases, with 8 bases between them. The germline gives CDR1 SGHVS, CDR2 FQNEAQ. In DNA form, the CDR3 reads TGTGCCAGCAGCCCGGACGTCACAGATACGCAGTATTTT. This gives the protein CASSPDVTDTQYF. The complete variable domain, with remaining parts taken from reference TRBV7-8 and TRBJ2-3, reads GAGVSQSPRYKVAKRGQDVALRCDPISGHVSLFWYQQALGQGPEFLTYFQNEAQLDKSGLPSDRFFAERPEGSVSTLKIQRTQQEDSAVYLCASSPDVTDTQYFGPGTRLTVL.

This clonotype has ten or more counts. The chain uses TRBV7-2 and TRBJ2-3; D not resolved. Trimming left V 4 bases short and J 5 bases short, with 4 bases between. Germline V gene data show CDR1 as SGHTA and CDR2 as FQGNSA. CDR3 length: 11 amino acids. The CDR3 sequence is CASSSRDTQYF. CDR3 nucleotides: TGTGCCAGCAGCTCCAGAGATACGCAGTATTTT.